Presented here are 29 T cell receptor beta chains from one specimen sequenced in a study of shared clonotypes between healthy human individuals. Using immunoSEQ multiplex PCR, the repertoire was profiled, and TCRdb retains in-frame clones only, with some absent. The data contain 2 million or so clones, 85% to 95% of them seen just once; the ten biggest clones take up 0.13%. The sequenced sample consisted of naive CD4+ T cells sorted from blood. The sample's subset: CD45RA+ positively selected. These receptors were taken from a man between 18 and 35 years old in good health.

This chain links TRBV5-4 with TRBJ1-3, with 11 positions matching TRBD1. Germline CDR1 and CDR2: SGHNT and YYREEE (reference sequence). CDR3 size: 16 residues. The J segment lost 2 bases and the V segment lost 4 bases, leaving 5 bases of the junction unmatched. The CDR3 region is CASSKMDRGPGNTIYF. The CDR3 coding sequence is TGTGCCAGCAGCAAAATGGACAGGGGGCCTGGAAACACCATATATTTT.

The chain uses TRBV5-3 and TRBJ2-7; D perhaps matches TRBD2 (6 bases). TRBV5-3 is designated an ORF whose function remains uncertain. V was shortened by 8 bases and J by 0 bases, with 15 bases between the two germline ends. This CDR3 is 14 amino acids long. The CDR3 nucleotides read TGTGCCAGCAGCCGGGGGACGGACTCCTACGAGCAGTACTTC. Its protein product is CASSRGTDSYEQYF.

V usage is TRBV29-1 and J usage is TRBJ2-7, with a weak D call TRBD1 (6 bases). Looked up from germline, CDR1 is SQVTM and CDR2 is ANQGSEA. V lost 4 bases to trimming and J lost 5 bases, with 15 bases between them. CDR3 length equals 13 residues. The CDR3 DNA follows: TGCAGCGTTGTGCAACAGGGTCACCACGAGCAGTACTTC. Amino acid sequence: CSVVQQGHHEQYF.

Concerning this clone itself: Different DNA sequences within this sample yield the same CDR3. V usage is TRBV10-3 and J usage is TRBJ2-7, with TRBD1 matching over 8 bases. The ends lost 5 bases at V and 4 bases at J; junction bases unmatched: 10. There are 15 residues in the CDR3. Germline V gene lookup returns CDR1 ENHRY and CDR2 SYGVKD. For the CDR3, the DNA is TGTGCCATCAGTCCCCGTGACAGGGGATATTACGAGCAGTACTTC. Residues: CAISPRDRGYYEQYF.

This chain connects TRBV5-1 to TRBJ2-7; D possibly corresponds to TRBD1 (6 bases). Germline-derived CDR1 and CDR2 are SGHRS and YFSETQ. V was pared by 0 bases and J by 1 base, with 14 bases between. The CDR3 covers 16 residues. The CDR3 protein is CASSLVQLDRSYEQYF. Here the CDR3 DNA reads TGCGCCAGCAGCTTGGTGCAACTGGACAGATCCTACGAGCAGTACTTC.

The V and J genes are TRBV28 and TRBJ1-1, with a possible D match to TRBD1 (6 bases). Deletions cut 3 bases from V and 1 base from J, with 15 bases between. Germline-derived CDR1 and CDR2 are MDHEN and SYDVKM. The CDR3 is 16 residues long. The CDR3, as DNA: TGTGCCAGCAGTTTGGCGGGGGCCCTAACGAACACTGAAGCTTTCTTT. It is translated as CASSLAGALTNTEAFF.

The chain carries TRBV5-1 and TRBJ1-4; TRBD1 matches 9 bases. This CDR3 is built from 14 residues. Trimming cost V 5 bases and J 7 bases; bases outside gene matches: 6. Germline V CDR1 and CDR2: SGHRS, YFSETQ. CDR3 coding DNA: TGCGCCAGCAGGGAGCCGGACAGGGGTGAAAAACTGTTTTTT. It translates to CASREPDRGEKLFF. The complete variable domain, with remaining parts taken from reference TRBV5-1 and TRBJ1-4, reads KAGVTQTPRYLIKTRGQQVTLSCSPISGHRSVSWYQQTPGQGLQFLFEYFSETQRNKGNFPGRFSGRQFSNSRSEMNVSTLELGDSALYLCASREPDRGEKLFFGSGTQLSVL.

As regards this clone: Distinct nucleotide sequences in the sample also encode this CDR3. The rearrangement links TRBV6-5 to TRBJ2-7; TRBD1 agrees at 11 bases. Germline V gene lookup returns CDR1 MNHEY and CDR2 SVGAGI. After removal of 5 bases from V and 2 bases from J, the junction contained 2 bases not matched to a gene. This CDR3 is 14 amino acids long. Written as DNA, the CDR3 is TGTGCCAGCAGTAGGGGACAGGGGGCCTACGAGCAGTACTTC. Encoded protein: CASSRGQGAYEQYF.

With regard to this clone: Other DNA sequences of this sample code for an identical CDR3. V usage is TRBV5-1 and J usage is TRBJ1-5; D is unresolved. The germline V and J ends were trimmed by 5 bases and 3 bases, with 9 bases remaining between them. Looked up from germline, CDR1 is SGHRS and CDR2 is YFSETQ. This CDR3 region has 13 residues. The CDR3 sequence: CASSSGSNQPQHF. CDR3 bases: TGCGCCAGCAGTAGCGGATCCAATCAGCCCCAGCATTTT.

This chain joins TRBV21-1 and TRBJ1-2. TRBV21-1 is recorded as a pseudogene. The CDR3 contains 13 residues. The CDR3, as DNA: TGTGCCAGCAGCGCCCGGGCCCCCGGGGGCTACACCTTC. Protein product: CASSARAPGGYTF.

The rearrangement joins TRBV4-1 to TRBJ2-3; D is ambiguous. The CDR3 spans 14 residues. V was shortened by 4 bases and J by 0 bases, with 8 bases between the two germline ends. Germline assignment: CDR1 MGHRA and CDR2 YSYEKL. The CDR3 DNA follows: TGCGCCAGCAGCCGCCTAATGAGCACAGATACGCAGTATTTT. This sequence encodes CASSRLMSTDTQYF.

The CDR3 DNA follows: TGTGCCAGCAGCGTAGGGCCCCGTGTCAGGTCCCCAGATACGCAGTATTTT. Translated: CASSVGPRVRSPDTQYF. The genes are TRBV9 and TRBJ2-3; the D is unclear. The germline CDR1 and CDR2 sequences are SGDLS and YYNGEE. The ends were cut back, 0 bases at V and 4 bases at J, with 18 bases in the middle. CDR3 size: 17 residues.

The gene calls are TRBV4-1 and TRBJ2-3; unclear D gene. This CDR3 has 15 residues. Germline V CDR1 and CDR2: MGHRA, YSYEKL. V gave up 8 bases and J gave up 2 bases, with 17 bases separating them. CDR3 in DNA: TGCGCCAGCGGCTCTTCGGACGGCAACACAGATACGCAGTATTTT. This codes for CASGSSDGNTDTQYF.

The V and J genes are TRBV6-5 and TRBJ2-2; D gene unclear. This CDR3 comprises 12 residues. Trimming took off 7 bases at V and 0 bases at J, with 3 bases between the two ends. Germline V gene lookup returns CDR1 MNHEY and CDR2 SVGAGI. CDR3 bases: TGTGCCAGCAACGCGAACACCGGGGAGCTGTTTTTT. It specifies CASNANTGELFF.

The chain carries TRBV5-1 and TRBJ2-6; 10 bases are shared with TRBD2. Germline CDR1 is SGHRS and CDR2 is YFSETQ. The CDR3 is 16 residues long. Trimming at V came to 4 bases and at J to 2 bases, leaving 3 bases not matched to a gene. The CDR3 loop is CASSQREGPGANVLTF. Written as DNA, the CDR3 is TGCGCCAGCAGCCAGCGGGAGGGCCCTGGGGCCAACGTCCTGACTTTC.

The chain has TRBV6-6 and TRBJ1-2; 7 bases fit TRBD1. The CDR3 extends over 14 amino acids. Looked up from germline, CDR1 is MNHNY and CDR2 is SVGAGI (reference sequence). J gave up 4 bases and V 0 bases, and 2 bases lay outside the gene matches. This CDR3 is CASSYSWDSYGYTF. The CDR3 DNA sequence: TGTGCCAGCAGTTACTCCTGGGACAGCTATGGCTACACCTTC.

J is TRBJ2-3 and V is TRBV27; D perhaps matches TRBD2 (5 bases). CDR1 MNHEY and CDR2 SMNVEV come from the germline V gene (reference sequence). V was cut by 6 bases and J by 5 bases, with 18 bases left in between. The CDR3 consists of 15 residues. The CDR3 bases are TGTGCCAGCAGCCGCCAAGGACTGGGGATAGATACGCAGTATTTT. Protein product: CASSRQGLGIDTQYF.

This clone was counted a single time. The same CDR3 also results from other DNA sequences found in this sample. This sequence joins TRBV5-1 and TRBJ1-3; possibly TRBD1 for D (5 bases). The germline V and J ends were trimmed by 0 bases and 0 bases, with 7 bases remaining between them. The CDR3 has 15 residues. Germline CDR1 and CDR2: SGHRS and YFSETQ. CDR3 bases: TGCGCCAGCAGCTTGGCCGACAGCTCTGGAAACACCATATATTTT. Amino acid sequence: CASSLADSSGNTIYF.

The V call is TRBV11-3, the J call TRBJ2-1; a possible D gene is TRBD2 (5 bases). The CDR3 covers 15 residues. Germline assignment: CDR1 SGHNT and CDR2 YENEEA. V was clipped by 1 base and J by 4 bases, with 11 bases between them. The CDR3 here is CASSLGLLGYNEQFF. In DNA form, the CDR3 reads TGTGCCAGCAGCTTAGGCCTACTAGGTTACAATGAGCAGTTCTTC.

The CDR3 DNA reads as TGTGCCAGCAGCTTAACCAGGTCTCAAGGGAAAGGGCCGTATTTT. As protein: CASSLTRSQGKGPYF. The rearrangement links TRBV7-2 to TRBJ2-3; D not resolved. V was shortened by 2 bases and J by 14 bases, with 23 bases between the two germline ends. The CDR3 consists of 15 residues. From germline, CDR1 is SGHTA and CDR2 FQGNSA. The full variable domain, in which reference TRBV7-2 and TRBJ2-3 provide the parts outside the CDR3, is GAGVSQSPSNKVTEKGKDVELRCDPISGHTALYWYRQSLGQGLEFLIYFQGNSAPDKSGLPSDRFSAERTGGSVSTLTIQRTQQEDSAVYLCASSLTRSQGKGPYFGPGTRLTVL.

This clone was seen once. The J gene is TRBJ1-2, the V gene TRBV7-2; 9 nucleotides match TRBD1. Germline-derived CDR1 and CDR2 are SGHTA and FQGNSA. The CDR3 is 17 residues long. The V segment lost 5 bases and the J segment 4 bases; nucleotides outside the gene matches: 14. The CDR3 region has the DNA TGTGCCAGCAGCATTAGACGGGGACAGGGTTTTACCTATGGCTACACCTTC. This translates into CASSIRRGQGFTYGYTF.

The chain has TRBV6-6 and TRBJ1-3, with TRBD1 matching 9 bases. The ends lost 6 bases at V and 3 bases at J; junction bases unmatched: 3. The CDR3 is 14 amino acids. Germline V gives CDR1 MNHNY, CDR2 SVGAGI (reference sequence). The CDR3 here is CASRDRGVGNTIYF. The CDR3 region has the DNA TGTGCCAGCAGAGACAGGGGGGTTGGAAACACCATATATTTT.

The rearrangement joins TRBV7-2 to TRBJ1-2; D uncertain. There are 11 residues in the CDR3. Germline values: CDR1 SGHTA, CDR2 FQGNSA. Trimming removed 4 bases at V and 4 bases at J, with 4 bases between. The CDR3 sequence is CASSSAYGYTF. CDR3 DNA: TGTGCCAGCAGCTCGGCCTATGGCTACACCTTC.

The chain has TRBV18 and TRBJ2-7; D is undetermined. Germline-derived CDR1 and CDR2 are KGHSH and LQKENI. This CDR3 is 12 amino acids long. Trimming stripped 1 base from V and 5 bases from J, with 6 bases between. The CDR3 DNA reads TGTGCCAGCTCACCACAAACGAACGAGCAGTACTTC. Translated: CASSPQTNEQYF.

The chain links TRBV28 to TRBJ1-3; D uncertain. Germline CDR1 MDHEN, CDR2 SYDVKM. There are 12 residues in the CDR3. Trimming took off 2 bases at V and 9 bases at J, with 8 bases between the two ends. The DNA of the CDR3 is TGTGCCAGCAGTTTACGTGGTAGCACCATATATTTT. It specifies CASSLRGSTIYF.

With regard to this clone: This CDR3 is also generated by other DNA sequences in the sample. This chain uses TRBV6-5 with TRBJ2-7; 8 bases agree with TRBD1. The CDR3 is made up of 14 amino acids. Unmatched junction bases numbered 2, after V lost 2 bases and J lost 2 bases. CDR1 is MNHEY and CDR2 is SVGAGI in the germline V gene. The CDR3 protein is CASSYGTGAYEQYF. The CDR3 DNA reads as TGTGCCAGCAGTTACGGGACAGGAGCCTACGAGCAGTACTTC.

The CDR3 nucleotides are TGTGCCATCAGTGCTGGCGGGTCTAGCACAGATACGCAGTATTTT. It translates to CAISAGGSSTDTQYF. The J gene is TRBJ2-3, the V gene TRBV10-3, with a possible D match to TRBD2 (5 bases). The CDR3 sequence is 15 residues long. Trimming shortened V by 4 bases and J by 0 bases, and 11 bases separated the two germline ends. Germline CDR1 is ENHRY and CDR2 is SYGVKD.

The rearrangement uses TRBV2 and TRBJ2-2; 10 bases align to TRBD2. V was clipped by 5 bases and J by 0 bases; unmatched bases: 6. The germline gives CDR1 SNHLY, CDR2 FYNNEI. The CDR3 extends over 17 amino acids. The CDR3 DNA reads TGTGCCAGCAGTCCCCGCGGACTAGCGGCGAACACCGGGGAGCTGTTTTTT. Translated: CASSPRGLAANTGELFF.

V and J are TRBV13 and TRBJ2-1; D remains unclear. V lost 7 bases and J 4 bases, leaving 11 bases between the germline ends. Germline V CDR1 and CDR2: PRHDT, FYEKMQ (reference sequence). This CDR3 spans 13 amino acids. The CDR3 DNA is TGTGCCAGCACCGTGGGGAATTACAATGAGCAGTTCTTC. Amino acid sequence: CASTVGNYNEQFF.